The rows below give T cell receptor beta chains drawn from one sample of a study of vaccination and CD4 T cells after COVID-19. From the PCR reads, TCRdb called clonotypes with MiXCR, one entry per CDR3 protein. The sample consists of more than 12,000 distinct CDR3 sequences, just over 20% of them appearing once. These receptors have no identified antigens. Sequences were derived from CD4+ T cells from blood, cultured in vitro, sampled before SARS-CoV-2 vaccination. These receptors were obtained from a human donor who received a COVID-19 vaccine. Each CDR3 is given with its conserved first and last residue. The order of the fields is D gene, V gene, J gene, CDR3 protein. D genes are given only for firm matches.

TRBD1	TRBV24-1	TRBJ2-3	CATSRDRGPTDTQYF
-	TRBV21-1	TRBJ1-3	CASSKVEGRRNTIYF
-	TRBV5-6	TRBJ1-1	CASSLDPRTEAFF
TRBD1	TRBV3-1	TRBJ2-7	CASSQGQGREQYF
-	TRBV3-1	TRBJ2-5	CASSQDTGAETQYF
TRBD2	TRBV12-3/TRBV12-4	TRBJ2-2	CASSPLGKRGGNTGELFF
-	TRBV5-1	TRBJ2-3	CASSLGYRGASDTQYF
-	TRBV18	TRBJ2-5	CASSPDRTQETQYF
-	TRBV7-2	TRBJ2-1	CASSFRPNIRYNEQFF
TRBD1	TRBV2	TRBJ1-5	CASQRDRGIYQPQHF
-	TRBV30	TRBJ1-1	CAWSVQANTEAFF
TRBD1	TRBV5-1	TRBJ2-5	CASSPGVTGGGETQYF
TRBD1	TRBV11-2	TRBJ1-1	CASQRTGRDTEAFF
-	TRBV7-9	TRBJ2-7	CASSPRTHSYEQYF
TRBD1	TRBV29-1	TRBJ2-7	CSFQPTGTEQYF
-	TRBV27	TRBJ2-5	CASSLLGPQETQYF